Presented here are 14 T cell receptor beta chains from one specimen sequenced in a study of cytomegalovirus exposure and HLA in healthy donors. In the PCR, 60 Vbeta and 13 Jbeta primers were used. Method: immunoSEQ multiplex PCR; TCRdb's copy keeps in-frame clones and lacks some. The sample lists over 150,000 clones, approximately 84% occurring once. Sequencing used PBMCs. The origin of the receptors is a girl aged 5 to 17 in good health and CMV-seropositive.

The chain carries TRBV19 and TRBJ1-2, with TRBD1 identical over 7 bases. The V and J ends lost 4 bases and 3 bases, in that order; junction bases with no gene match: 2. Germline lookup yields CDR1 LNHDA and CDR2 SQIVND (reference sequence). This CDR3 is 13 amino acids long. The CDR3 DNA is TGTGCCAGTAGTACAACAGGGGACTATGGCTACACCTTC. Translating gives CASSTTGDYGYTF. Drawing the rest from reference TRBV19 and TRBJ1-2, the complete variable domain is DGGITQSPKYLFRKEGQNVTLSCEQNLNHDAMYWYRQDPGQGLRLIYYSQIVNDFQKGDIAEGYSVSREKKESFPLTVTSAQKNPTAFYLCASSTTGDYGYTFGSGTRLTVV.

CDR3 sequence (DNA): TGTGCCAGCATTACTAGCGGGGGAAACTCCTACAATGAGCAGTTCTTC. Protein product: CASITSGGNSYNEQFF. The chain combines TRBV28 with TRBJ2-1; 11 bases are a match to TRBD2. The CDR3 runs 16 residues. Germline CDR1 and CDR2: MDHEN and SYDVKM. The V gene end was trimmed by 7 bases and the J gene end by 0 bases; junction bases not matched to a gene: 5.

The chain uses TRBV11-2 and TRBJ1-2; possibly TRBD1 for D (5 bases). Trimming removed 3 bases from V and 5 bases from J, with 16 bases in between. The CDR3 is made up of 15 amino acids. Germline CDR1 is SGHAT and CDR2 is FQNNGV. CDR3 residues: CASSFLAGVGYGYTF. In nucleotides, the CDR3 is TGTGCCAGCAGCTTCCTCGCGGGGGTGGGGTATGGCTACACCTTC. Full variable domain (outside the CDR3, taken from reference TRBV11-2 and TRBJ1-2): EAGVAQSPRYKIIEKRQSVAFWCNPISGHATLYWYQQILGQGPKLLIQFQNNGVVDDSQLPKDRFSAERLKGVDSTLKIQPAKLEDSAVYLCASSFLAGVGYGYTFGSGTRLTVV.

This chain links TRBV6-4 with TRBJ2-1; D is possibly TRBD1 (7 bases). Germline V gene sequence: CDR1 MRHNA, CDR2 SNTAGT. The V and J ends lost 6 bases and 6 bases respectively, with 15 bases between them. The CDR3 has 14 residues. This chain's CDR3 is CASSIGGGGNEQFF. Written as DNA, the CDR3 is TGTGCCAGCAGCATCGGAGGGGGCGGCAATGAGCAGTTCTTC.

The chain employs TRBV6-1 and TRBJ1-3; a weak D match, TRBD1 (5 bases). Per germline, CDR1 MNHNS and CDR2 SASEGT. Between the trimmed V and J ends, which lost 2 bases and 0 bases, there was a span of 11 bases. CDR3 size: 16 residues. CDR3 nucleotide sequence: TGTGCCAGCAGTGAATTTGACAGCAGCTCTGGAAACACCATATATTTT. Amino acid sequence: CASSEFDSSSGNTIYF.

The chain joins TRBV9 to TRBJ1-1; D unclear. This CDR3 is built from 14 residues. Germline V lookup: CDR1 SGDLS, CDR2 YYNGEE. The ends were cut back, 0 bases at V and 1 base at J, with 7 bases in the middle. Here the CDR3 DNA reads TGTGCCAGCAGCGTAGGTCAGTGGAACACTGAAGCTTTCTTT. Translation gives CASSVGQWNTEAFF.

This rearrangement joins TRBV19 to TRBJ1-3; D gene unclear. CDR3 length: 15 residues. V shed 3 bases and J shed 7 bases, with 16 bases lying between them. CDR1 is LNHDA, CDR2 SQIVND, per germline (reference sequence). CDR3 loop: CASSMLDPDWNTIYF. CDR3 bases: TGTGCCAGTAGTATGTTAGACCCGGACTGGAACACCATATATTTT.

The chain couples TRBV5-1 to TRBJ2-7, with D unresolved. CDR3 length: 15 amino acids. Deletions cut 0 bases from V and 4 bases from J, with 14 bases between. CDR1 and CDR2 from the germline V gene are SGHRS and YFSETQ. This CDR3 is CASSLDRLLLYEQYF. CDR3 nucleotides: TGCGCCAGCAGCTTGGATCGCCTACTCCTTTACGAGCAGTACTTC.

The chain links TRBV4-1 to TRBJ2-3; TRBD2 matches 11 bases. Germline V gene data show CDR1 as MGHRA and CDR2 as YSYEKL. CDR3 length: 16 residues. With V trimmed by 4 bases and J by 2 bases, 5 bases remained unmatched. This CDR3 reads CASSLPTSGVTDTQYF. The CDR3 region has the DNA TGCGCCAGCAGCCTTCCGACTAGCGGGGTCACAGATACGCAGTATTTT.

The rearrangement uses TRBV6-1 and TRBJ2-2, with a tentative D call TRBD2 (5 bases). Trimming took off 7 bases at V and 4 bases at J, with 10 bases between the two ends. This CDR3 comprises 13 residues. Germline lookup yields CDR1 MNHNS and CDR2 SASEGT. CDR3 in amino acids: CASIRSGTGELFF. The CDR3 nucleotides read TGTGCCAGCATTCGGAGCGGCACCGGGGAGCTGTTTTTT.

The CDR3 DNA is TGCGCCAGCAGCCCGCCGGGACAGGGTTTGTTCAATGAGCAGTTCTTC. Its protein product is CASSPPGQGLFNEQFF. The chain links TRBV5-1 to TRBJ2-1; TRBD1 matches 9 bases. V lost 4 bases and J lost 6; bases outside the gene matches: 11. The germline V gene has CDR1 SGHRS and CDR2 YFSETQ. This CDR3 comprises 16 residues.

A remark on this clone: A junction end diverges from the germline sequence, so it may reflect a read error. This chain connects TRBV7-9 to TRBJ1-2; 11 positions match TRBD1. From germline, CDR1 is SEHNR and CDR2 FQNEAQ (reference sequence). The CDR3 runs 19 residues. CDR3 protein: CSSSLGADRGRNVHYGYTF. The CDR3 DNA reads TGTTCCAGCAGCTTAGGGGCGGACAGGGGGCGAAATGTCCACTATGGCTACACCTTC. The full variable domain, with the rest looked up from reference TRBV7-9 and TRBJ1-2, is DTGVSQNPRHKITKRGQNVTFRCDPISEHNRLYWYRQTLGQGPEFLTYFQNEAQLEKSRLLSDRFSAERPKGSFSTLEIQRTEQGDSAMYLCSSSLGADRGRNVHYGYTFGSGTRLTVV.

The rearrangement links TRBV11-2 to TRBJ1-2; 9 nucleotides align to TRBD1. The CDR3 totals 15 residues. Germline V CDR1 and CDR2: SGHAT, FQNNGV. J gave up 5 bases and V 4 bases, and 8 bases lay outside the gene matches. CDR3 sequence (DNA): TGTGCCAGCAGCTCCAATAAGGACAGGGGATATGGCTACACCTTC. It yields the protein CASSSNKDRGYGYTF.

The chain carries TRBV6-6 and TRBJ2-1; D is perhaps TRBD1 (5 bases). This CDR3 has 14 residues. Trimming shortened V by 7 bases and J by 8 bases, and 18 bases separated the two germline ends. Germline V gene lookup returns CDR1 MNHNY and CDR2 SVGAGI (reference sequence). Here the CDR3 reads CASTHPGLEDEQFF. CDR3 coding DNA: TGTGCCAGCACCCACCCAGGGTTAGAAGATGAGCAGTTCTTC.